The 26 T cell receptor beta chains below come from one sample, sequenced in a study of metastatic and nonmetastatic thyroid tumors. TCRdb re-called the PCR reads with MiXCR. The table lists 25,000 to 30,000 clones, around 15% of them singletons. Every patient underwent thyroid surgery untreated. Sequencing was performed on blood. Receptors were obtained from a female donor with papillary thyroid cancer or a benign thyroid nodule (not recorded which). Some clones in this sample may be carry-over from other donors' samples.

A word on this clone: Compared with germline, one end of the junction differs, possibly owing to a read error. Other DNA variants within this sample encode the same CDR3. J is TRBJ2-3 and V is TRBV6-4, with D perhaps TRBD1 (5 bases). The CDR3 sequence is 14 residues long. Germline V gene data show CDR1 as MRHNA and CDR2 as SNTAGT. In DNA form, the CDR3 reads TGCGCCAGCAGTGATGGGGCTTCGGCGGATACTCAGTATTTT. This codes for CASSDGASADTQYF.

The V call is TRBV4-3, the J call TRBJ2-2; no firm D call. The CDR3 is made up of 13 amino acids. V was shortened by 0 bases and J by 8 bases, with 7 bases between the two germline ends. Germline lookup yields CDR1 LGHNA and CDR2 YSLEER. CDR3 amino acids: CASSQDEVGELFF. In nucleotides, the CDR3 is TGCGCCAGCAGCCAAGATGAAGTGGGGGAGCTGTTTTTT.

This clone has a count of ten or more. The chain links TRBV5-4 to TRBJ1-6; D call uncertain. Germline V gives CDR1 SGHNT, CDR2 YYREEE (reference sequence). V was pared by 4 bases and J by 6 bases, with 11 bases between. The CDR3 extends over 14 amino acids. The CDR3 coding sequence is TGTGCCAGCAGCCGGGAGCAGGTTAATTCACCCCTCCACTTT. This translates into CASSREQVNSPLHF.

This clone was seen only a few times. The chain employs TRBV27 and TRBJ2-3, with D perhaps TRBD1 (7 bases). Germline-derived CDR1 and CDR2 are MNHEY and SMNVEV (reference sequence). The V end lost 2 bases, the J end lost 4 bases, and 10 bases lay between the germline ends. The CDR3 totals 14 residues. The CDR3 spells CASSLSRGADTQYF. CDR3 coding DNA: TGTGCCAGCAGTTTAAGCAGGGGGGCAGATACGCAGTATTTT.

This clone appeared many times. The genes are TRBV4-1 and TRBJ1-3; D possibly corresponds to TRBD1 (5 bases). CDR1 is MGHRA and CDR2 is YSYEKL in the germline V gene. CDR3 length: 17 residues. Trimming removed 0 bases at V and 2 bases at J, with 14 bases between. The CDR3 reads CASSQDIPQGAGNTIYF. Written as DNA, the CDR3 is TGCGCCAGCAGCCAAGATATCCCGCAGGGCGCTGGAAACACCATATATTTT.

This chain joins TRBV2 and TRBJ2-3; TRBD1 might be the D (5 bases). This CDR3 has 14 amino acids. CDR1 SNHLY and CDR2 FYNNEI come from the germline V gene. V was cut by 10 bases and J by 2 bases, with 16 bases left in between. The CDR3 region is CANRARGNTDTQYF. The CDR3 DNA is TGTGCCAACAGAGCAAGGGGTAACACAGATACGCAGTATTTT.

The chain combines TRBV6-9 with TRBJ2-6; D possibly corresponds to TRBD2 (7 bases). Deletions cut 9 bases from V and 4 bases from J, with 22 bases between. The CDR3 runs 17 residues. The germline CDR1 and CDR2 sequences are MNHGY and SVAAGI. In DNA, the CDR3 is TGTGCCAGGGAATCTCACGGGGGGCTAGTAGGGGCCAACGTCCTGACTTTC. Amino acid sequence: CARESHGGLVGANVLTF.

This clone was seen at least ten times. This chain links TRBV19 with TRBJ2-1; 9 bases fit TRBD2. Trimming took 5 bases from V and 4 from J; bases not matched to a gene: 6. The length of the CDR3 is 15 residues. CDR1 and CDR2 (germline): LNHDA, SQIVND (reference sequence). The CDR3 spells CASSDSSGTYNEQFF. The DNA for the CDR3 is TGTGCCAGTAGTGATTCTAGCGGGACATACAATGAGCAGTTCTTC.

This clone showed up just once. A read error may be the cause here, since a much bigger clone is one base away. The sample has other DNA sequences that encode this CDR3 too. This chain links TRBV5-1 with TRBJ1-3; 8 bases align to TRBD1. Germline-derived CDR1 and CDR2 are SGHRS and YFSETQ. Trimming cost V 0 bases and J 2 bases; bases outside gene matches: 4. CDR3 length equals 16 residues. CDR3 residues: CASSLEGTGTGNTIYF. CDR3 DNA sequence: TGCGCCAGCAGCTTGGAAGGGACAGGTACTGGAAACACCATATATTTT.

By sample share, this clone is medium-sized (0.01 to 0.1%). This chain uses TRBV28 with TRBJ2-1; D is perhaps TRBD1 (6 bases). Trimming removed 4 bases from V and 0 bases from J, with 10 bases in between. The CDR3 contains 15 residues. Looked up from germline, CDR1 is MDHEN and CDR2 is SYDVKM. This chain's CDR3 is CASSSTGSSYNEQFF. In nucleotides, the CDR3 is TGTGCCAGCAGTTCAACAGGGAGCTCCTACAATGAGCAGTTCTTC.

This clone was observed at least ten times. This rearrangement joins TRBV16 to TRBJ2-7; D is perhaps TRBD1 (6 bases). Germline V gene sequence: CDR1 KGHSY, CDR2 FQNENV. The V end was cut by 4 bases, the J end by 1 base, with 8 bases between. The CDR3 is 13 residues long. CDR3 residues: CASSLGTSYEQYF. Written as DNA, the CDR3 is TGTGCCAGCAGCCTTGGGACATCCTACGAGCAGTACTTC.

The table lists this clone with many counts. J is TRBJ2-1 and V is TRBV2; D unclear. Trimming removed 7 bases from V and 4 bases from J, with 11 bases in between. This CDR3 has 13 amino acids. The germline V gene has CDR1 SNHLY and CDR2 FYNNEI. The CDR3 sequence: CASNLDIYNEQFF. CDR3 in DNA: TGTGCCAGCAACCTAGACATTTACAATGAGCAGTTCTTC.

This clone was counted many times. This rearrangement joins TRBV7-6 to TRBJ2-3, with a tentative D call TRBD2 (7 bases). CDR1 is SGHVS and CDR2 is FNYEAQ in the germline V gene. With 1 base removed from V and 2 bases from J, the gap between germline ends came to 13 bases. The CDR3 spans 16 residues. For the CDR3, the DNA is TGTGCCAGCAGCTTAGTTGGGGGGGGCAACACAGATACGCAGTATTTT. It codes for CASSLVGGGNTDTQYF.

The J gene is TRBJ2-3, the V gene TRBV29-1, with 9 nucleotides matching TRBD1. The CDR3 has 19 residues. CDR1 and CDR2 (germline): SQVTM, ANQGSEA. V trimming: 4 bases; J trimming: 0 bases; junction bases outside the gene matches: 17. The CDR3 region has the DNA TGCAGCGTTGTCCACCGGGACAGGGACCACTCTCATAGCACAGATACGCAGTATTTT. This gives the protein CSVVHRDRDHSHSTDTQYF.

The sample holds many counts of this clone. The chain has TRBV5-1 and TRBJ2-7; 8 positions match TRBD1. Germline CDR1 is SGHRS and CDR2 is YFSETQ. The CDR3 is 17 amino acids. J lost 1 base, V lost 0 bases, and 9 bases had no gene match. As DNA, the CDR3 is TGCGCCAGCAGCTTGGGACAGGGGCCGATCAATTCCTACGAGCAGTACTTC. Protein sequence: CASSLGQGPINSYEQYF.

Ten or more counts support this clone. The chain couples TRBV9 to TRBJ1-1; the D gene is possibly TRBD1 (6 bases). Trimming removed 0 bases at V and 1 base at J, with 7 bases between. This CDR3 has 14 residues. Per the germline V gene, CDR1 is SGDLS and CDR2 is YYNGEE. DNA for the CDR3: TGTGCCAGCAGCGTAGCACAGGGGAACACTGAAGCTTTCTTT. Translating gives CASSVAQGNTEAFF. Using reference TRBV9 and TRBJ1-1 for the parts outside the CDR3, the full variable domain is DSGVTQTPKHLITATGQRVTLRCSPRSGDLSVYWYQQSLDQGLQFLIQYYNGEERAKGNILERFSAQQFPDLHSELNLSSLELGDSALYFCASSVAQGNTEAFFGQGTRLTVV.

V gene TRBV6-5 combines with J gene TRBJ1-6; D is perhaps TRBD1 (6 bases). The CDR3 consists of 14 residues. The ends were cut back, 0 bases at V and 6 bases at J, with 6 bases in the middle. Germline V lookup: CDR1 MNHEY, CDR2 SVGAGI. The DNA for the CDR3 is TGTGCCAGCAGTTACTCCAGGGGTAATTCACCCCTCCACTTT. Residues: CASSYSRGNSPLHF.

This clone was counted many times. The chain has TRBV6-1 and TRBJ1-3, with D maybe TRBD1 (6 bases). V was trimmed by 6 bases and J by 2 bases, leaving 8 bases between them. The CDR3 totals 13 residues. Germline V gives CDR1 MNHNS, CDR2 SASEGT. The CDR3 is CASSRTAGNTIYF. For the CDR3, the DNA is TGTGCCAGCAGCCGGACAGCTGGAAACACCATATATTTT.

This chain joins TRBV7-8 and TRBJ2-7; D unresolved. This CDR3 region has 16 residues. Germline V CDR1 and CDR2: SGHVS, FQNEAQ. V was trimmed by 4 bases and J by 7 bases, leaving 23 bases between them. CDR3 sequence: CASSSGSGSPPAEQYF. The CDR3 DNA is TGTGCCAGCAGCTCCGGTTCGGGTTCTCCCCCGGCGGAGCAGTACTTC.

This CDR3 reads CASSLGMMDYGYTF. In nucleotides, the CDR3 is TGTGCCAGCAGCTTGGGAATGATGGACTATGGCTACACCTTC. V gene TRBV5-5 combines with J gene TRBJ1-2; no clear D. The CDR3 covers 14 residues. V gave up 0 bases and J gave up 3 bases, with 9 bases separating them. Germline V gives CDR1 SGHKS, CDR2 YYEKEE (reference sequence).

The chain joins TRBV11-2 to TRBJ2-3; possibly TRBD1 for D (6 bases). Germline lookup yields CDR1 SGHAT and CDR2 FQNNGV. This CDR3 region has 16 residues. V gave up 5 bases and J gave up 0 bases, with 15 bases separating them. The CDR3 DNA reads TGTGCCAGCAGCCCGAAGGGGGAGTCTAGCACAGATACGCAGTATTTT. This codes for CASSPKGESSTDTQYF.

In its sample, this clone was seen many times. The chain couples TRBV30 to TRBJ2-5; 8 bases map to TRBD2. The germline V gene has CDR1 GTSNPN and CDR2 SVGIG (reference sequence). The trim removed 1 base at V and 4 bases at J, leaving 5 bases unmatched. The CDR3 length is 14 residues. CDR3 sequence: CAWSEGGGPETQYF. CDR3 bases: TGTGCCTGGAGTGAGGGCGGGGGGCCAGAGACCCAGTACTTC. Looking up the rest from reference TRBV30 and TRBJ2-5 gives the full variable domain: SQTIHQWPATLVQPVGSPLSLECTVEGTSNPNLYWYRQAAGRGLQLLFYSVGIGQISSEVPQNLSASRPQDRQFILSSKKLLLSDSGFYLCAWSEGGGPETQYFGPGTRLLVL.

This clone occurred many times. The sample has other DNA sequences that encode this CDR3 too. The chain joins TRBV24-1 to TRBJ2-3; D is possibly TRBD1 (6 bases). Trimming took off 0 bases at V and 4 bases at J, with 13 bases between the two ends. CDR3 length: 16 residues. The germline gives CDR1 KGHDR, CDR2 SFDVKD. CDR3: CATSDLRLGAPDTQYF. Here the CDR3 DNA reads TGTGCCACCAGTGATTTGCGGCTGGGGGCTCCAGATACGCAGTATTTT.

V usage is TRBV20-1 and J usage is TRBJ2-3; TRBD2 matches 16 bases. From germline, CDR1 is DFQATT and CDR2 SNEGSKA (reference sequence). The ends lost 5 bases at V and 2 bases at J; junction bases unmatched: 10. The CDR3 has 18 amino acids. CDR3 in DNA: TGCAGTGCTCGCAGTCCCGGGACTAGCGGGGGGGACACAGATACGCAGTATTTT. Residues: CSARSPGTSGGDTDTQYF.

This clone was found many times. The chain couples TRBV20-1 to TRBJ2-2, with D possibly matching TRBD1 (7 bases). V lost 6 bases, J lost 1 base, and 15 bases lay in between. CDR1 and CDR2 (germline): DFQATT, SNEGSKA (reference sequence). The CDR3 runs to 15 residues. The CDR3, as DNA: TGCAGTGCCCCTATGCAGGGGGGGAACACCGGGGAGCTGTTTTTT. Translated: CSAPMQGGNTGELFF.

This clone was recorded many times. The chain is built from TRBV27 and TRBJ2-3, with 7 bases matching TRBD1. V was pared by 5 bases and J by 1 base, with 9 bases of the junction left unmatched. Germline V gives CDR1 MNHEY, CDR2 SMNVEV (reference sequence). This CDR3 is 16 amino acids long. CDR3 amino acids: CASSPWTGPRTDTQYF. For the CDR3, the DNA is TGTGCCAGCAGTCCGTGGACAGGTCCCCGCACAGATACGCAGTATTTT.